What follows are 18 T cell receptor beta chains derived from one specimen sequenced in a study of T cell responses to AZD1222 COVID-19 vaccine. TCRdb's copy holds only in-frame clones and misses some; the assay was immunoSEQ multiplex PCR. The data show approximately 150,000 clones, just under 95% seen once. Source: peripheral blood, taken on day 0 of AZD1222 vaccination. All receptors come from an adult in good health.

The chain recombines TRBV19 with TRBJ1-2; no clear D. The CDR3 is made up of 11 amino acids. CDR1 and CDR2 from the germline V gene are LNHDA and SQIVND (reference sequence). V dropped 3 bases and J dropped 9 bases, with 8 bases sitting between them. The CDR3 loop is CASSITGSYTF. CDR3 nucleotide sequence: TGTGCCAGTAGTATTACCGGGAGCTACACCTTC.

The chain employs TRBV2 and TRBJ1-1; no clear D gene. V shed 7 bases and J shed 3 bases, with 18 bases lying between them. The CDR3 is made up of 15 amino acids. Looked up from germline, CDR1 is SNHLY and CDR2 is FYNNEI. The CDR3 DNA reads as TGTGCCAGCAAGTACTTTGCTGGTGGGGACACTGAAGCTTTCTTT. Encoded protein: CASKYFAGGDTEAFF.

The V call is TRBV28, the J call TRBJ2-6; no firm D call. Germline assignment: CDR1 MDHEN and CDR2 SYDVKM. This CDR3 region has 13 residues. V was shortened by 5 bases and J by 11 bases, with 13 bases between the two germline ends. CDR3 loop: CASSPLSRDVLTF. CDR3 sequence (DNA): TGTGCCAGCAGTCCCCTTTCACGAGACGTCCTGACTTTC.

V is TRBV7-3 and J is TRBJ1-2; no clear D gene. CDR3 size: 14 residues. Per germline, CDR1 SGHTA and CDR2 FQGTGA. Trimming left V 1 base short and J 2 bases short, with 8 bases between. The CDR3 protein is CASSLSHNNYGYTF. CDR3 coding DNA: TGTGCCAGCAGCTTAAGTCATAACAACTATGGCTACACCTTC.

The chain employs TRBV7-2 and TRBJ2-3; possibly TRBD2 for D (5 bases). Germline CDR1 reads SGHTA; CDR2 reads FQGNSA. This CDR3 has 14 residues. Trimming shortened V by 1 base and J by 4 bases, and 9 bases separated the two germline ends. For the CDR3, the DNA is TGTGCCAGCAGCTTAGTATTAGCGTCAGATACGCAGTATTTT. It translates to CASSLVLASDTQYF.

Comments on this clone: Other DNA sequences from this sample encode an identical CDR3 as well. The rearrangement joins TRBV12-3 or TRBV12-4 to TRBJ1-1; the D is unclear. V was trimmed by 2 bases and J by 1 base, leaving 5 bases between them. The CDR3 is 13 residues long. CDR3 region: CASSLYRNTEAFF. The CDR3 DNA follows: TGTGCCAGCAGTTTATACAGGAACACTGAAGCTTTCTTT.

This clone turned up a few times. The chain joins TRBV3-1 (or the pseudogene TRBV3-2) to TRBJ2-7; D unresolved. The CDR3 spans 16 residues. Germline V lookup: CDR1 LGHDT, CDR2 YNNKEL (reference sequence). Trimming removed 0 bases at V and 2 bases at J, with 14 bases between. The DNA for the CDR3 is TGTGCCAGCAGCCAAGATTTCGGGCGATTCACCTACGAGCAGTACTTC. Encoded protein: CASSQDFGRFTYEQYF.

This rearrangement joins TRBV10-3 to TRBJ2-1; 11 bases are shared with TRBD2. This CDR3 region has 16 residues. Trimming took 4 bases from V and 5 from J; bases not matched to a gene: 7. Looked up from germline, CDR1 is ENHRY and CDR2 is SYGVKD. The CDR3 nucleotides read TGTGCCATCAGTGTTGTAGCGGGGGGGATTAACAATGAGCAGTTCTTC. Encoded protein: CAISVVAGGINNEQFF.

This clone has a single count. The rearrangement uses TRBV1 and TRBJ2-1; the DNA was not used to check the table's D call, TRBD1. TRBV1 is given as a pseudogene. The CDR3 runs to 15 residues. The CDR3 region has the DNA TGCACCAGCAGCCGAGGGGGAGACGGGGCTAATGAGCAGTTCTTC. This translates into CTSSRGGDGANEQFF.

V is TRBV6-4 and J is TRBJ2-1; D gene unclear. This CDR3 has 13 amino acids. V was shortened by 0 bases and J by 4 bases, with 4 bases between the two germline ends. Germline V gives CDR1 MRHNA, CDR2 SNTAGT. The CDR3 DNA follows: TGTGCCAGCAGTGACTCGGAGTACAATGAGCAGTTCTTC. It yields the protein CASSDSEYNEQFF.

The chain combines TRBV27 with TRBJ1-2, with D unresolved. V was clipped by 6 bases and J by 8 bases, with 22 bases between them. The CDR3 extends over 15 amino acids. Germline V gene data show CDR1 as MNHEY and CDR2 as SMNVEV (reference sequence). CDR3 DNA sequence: TGTGCCAGCAGCCAGACCATCACTCTATTTGGGGGCTACACCTTC. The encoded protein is CASSQTITLFGGYTF.

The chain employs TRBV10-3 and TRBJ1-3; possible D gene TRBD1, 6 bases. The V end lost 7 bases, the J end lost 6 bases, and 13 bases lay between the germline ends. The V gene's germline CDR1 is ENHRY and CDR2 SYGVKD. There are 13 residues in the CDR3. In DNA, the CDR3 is TGTGCCATCAACTCGGAGGGGGTAAACACCATATATTTT. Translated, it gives CAINSEGVNTIYF.

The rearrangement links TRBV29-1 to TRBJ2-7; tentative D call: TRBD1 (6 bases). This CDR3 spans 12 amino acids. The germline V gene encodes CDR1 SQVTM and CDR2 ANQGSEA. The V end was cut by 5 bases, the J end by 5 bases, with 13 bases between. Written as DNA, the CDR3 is TGCAGCGTTAAAACAGGGAGTGACGAGCAGTACTTC. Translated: CSVKTGSDEQYF.

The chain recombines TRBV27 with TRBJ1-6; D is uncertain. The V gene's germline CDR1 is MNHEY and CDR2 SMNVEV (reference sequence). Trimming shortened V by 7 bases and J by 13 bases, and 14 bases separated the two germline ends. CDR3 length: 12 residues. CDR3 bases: TGTGCCAGCATCACTAACCGGTGTCCCCTCCACTTT. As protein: CASITNRCPLHF.

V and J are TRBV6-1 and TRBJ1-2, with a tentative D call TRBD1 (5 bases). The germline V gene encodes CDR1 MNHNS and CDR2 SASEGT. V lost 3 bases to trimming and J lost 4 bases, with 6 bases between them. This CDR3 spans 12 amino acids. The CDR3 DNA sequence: TGTGCCAGCAGTGACGACAGCTATGGCTACACCTTC. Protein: CASSDDSYGYTF.

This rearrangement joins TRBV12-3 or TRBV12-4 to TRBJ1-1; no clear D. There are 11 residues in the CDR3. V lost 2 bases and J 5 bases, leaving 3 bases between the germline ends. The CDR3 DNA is TGTGCCAGCAGTTTAAAGACTGAAGCTTTCTTT. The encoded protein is CASSLKTEAFF.

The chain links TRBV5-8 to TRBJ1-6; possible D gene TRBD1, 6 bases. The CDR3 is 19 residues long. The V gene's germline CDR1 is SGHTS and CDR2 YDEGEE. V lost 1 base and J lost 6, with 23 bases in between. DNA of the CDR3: TGTGCCAGCAGCTTGATTTGGACCGGAGGGGGTAAAGGTAATTCACCCCTCCACTTT. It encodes CASSLIWTGGGKGNSPLHF.

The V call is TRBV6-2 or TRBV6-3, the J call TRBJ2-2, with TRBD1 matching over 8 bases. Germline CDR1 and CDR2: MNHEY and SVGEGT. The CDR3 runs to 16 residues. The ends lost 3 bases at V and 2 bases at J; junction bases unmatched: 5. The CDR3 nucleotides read TGTGCCAGCAGTTATAGACAGGGGCCCAACACCGGGGAGCTGTTTTTT. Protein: CASSYRQGPNTGELFF.